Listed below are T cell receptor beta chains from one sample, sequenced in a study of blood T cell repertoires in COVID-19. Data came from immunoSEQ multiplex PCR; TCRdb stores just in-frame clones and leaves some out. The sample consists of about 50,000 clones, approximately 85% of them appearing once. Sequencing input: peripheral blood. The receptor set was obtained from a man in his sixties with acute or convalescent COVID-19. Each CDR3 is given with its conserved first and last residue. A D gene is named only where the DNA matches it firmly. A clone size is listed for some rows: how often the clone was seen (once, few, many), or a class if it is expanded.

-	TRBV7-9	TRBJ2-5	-	CASSARTHQETQYF	TGTGCCAGCAGCGCCCGGACACACCAAGAGACCCAGTACTTC
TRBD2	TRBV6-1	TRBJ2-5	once	CASSAGTSGRDSRGGETQYF	TGTGCCAGCAGTGCTGGGACTAGCGGGAGAGATAGCCGGGGAGGGGAGACCCAGTACTTC
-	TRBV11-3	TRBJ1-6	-	CASSLMTVNNSPLHF	TGTGCCAGCAGCTTAATGACAGTAAATAATTCACCCCTCCACTTT
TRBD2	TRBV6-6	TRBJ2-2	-	CASSLGLAGTGELFF	TGTGCCAGCAGTCTAGGACTAGCGGGCACCGGGGAGCTGTTTTTT
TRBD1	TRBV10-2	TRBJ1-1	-	CASVPGQVMNTEAFF	TGCGCCAGCGTTCCCGGACAGGTGATGAACACTGAAGCTTTCTTT
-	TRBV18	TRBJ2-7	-	CASSPSPPGMLIIHF	TGTGCCAGCTCCCCAAGTCCCCCCGGGATGTTAATAATCCACTTC
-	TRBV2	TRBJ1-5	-	CASTRAFNQPQHF	TGTGCCAGCACGAGAGCCTTCAATCAGCCCCAGCATTTT
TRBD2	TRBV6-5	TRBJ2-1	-	CASSSPGGGYEQFF	TGTGCCAGTTCGAGCCCGGGAGGTGGATATGAGCAGTTCTTC
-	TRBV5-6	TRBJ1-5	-	CASSLSGQPQHF	TGTGCCAGCAGCTTGTCAGGTCAGCCCCAGCATTTT
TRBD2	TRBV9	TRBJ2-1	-	CASSVAGGTYNEQFF	TGTGCCAGCAGCGTAGCGGGAGGTACCTACAATGAGCAGTTCTTC
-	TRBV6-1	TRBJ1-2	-	CASSDNEEYYGYTF	TGTGCCAGCAGTGATAATGAAGAGTATTATGGCTACACCTTC
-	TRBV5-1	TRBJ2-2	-	CASSYDVATGELFF	TGCGCCAGCAGCTATGACGTAGCCACCGGGGAGCTGTTTTTT
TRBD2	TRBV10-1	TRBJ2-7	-	CGSPGTRRYEQYF	TGCGGCTCCCCCGGGACTAGACGCTACGAGCAGTACTTC
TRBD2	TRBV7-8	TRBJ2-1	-	CASSRNGLAGNNEQFF	TGTGCCAGCAGCCGAAACGGACTAGCGGGGAACAATGAGCAGTTCTTC
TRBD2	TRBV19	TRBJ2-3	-	CASSITRTSGTSTDTQYF	TGTGCCAGTAGTATAACAAGGACTAGCGGGACTAGCACAGATACGCAGTATTTT
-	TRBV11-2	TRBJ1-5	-	CASSLNGVSNQPQHF	TGTGCCAGCAGCTTAAACGGGGTTAGCAATCAGCCCCAGCATTTT
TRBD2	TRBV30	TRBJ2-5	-	CAWSGLAGVGETQYF	TGTGCCTGGAGTGGACTAGCGGGAGTCGGAGAGACCCAGTACTTC
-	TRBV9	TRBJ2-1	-	CASSPHTNSYNEQFF	TGTGCCAGCAGCCCCCACACCAACTCCTACAATGAGCAGTTCTTC
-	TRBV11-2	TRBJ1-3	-	CASSPAGNTIYF	TGTGCCAGCAGCCCTGCTGGAAACACCATATATTTT
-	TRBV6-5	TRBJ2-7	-	CATAEGGQTYEQYF	TGTGCCACCGCGGAGGGTGGGCAGACCTACGAGCAGTACTTC
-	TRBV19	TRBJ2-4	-	CASSILASKNIQYF	TGTGCCAGTAGTATTTTAGCGAGTAAAAACATTCAGTACTTC
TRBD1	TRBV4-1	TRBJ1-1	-	CASSRGQTNTEAFF	TGCGCCAGCAGCCGGGGACAGACGAACACTGAAGCTTTCTTT
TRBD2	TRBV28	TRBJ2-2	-	CASSKPLTSGSVGELFF	TGTGCCAGCAGCAAGCCCCTTACTAGCGGGAGCGTCGGGGAGCTGTTTTTT
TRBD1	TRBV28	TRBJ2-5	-	CASSRRDRAQETQYF	TGTGCCAGCAGTAGAAGGGACAGGGCCCAAGAGACCCAGTACTTC
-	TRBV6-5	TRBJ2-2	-	CASSYSIGGPTGELFF	TGTGCCAGCAGTTACTCGATCGGGGGACCCACCGGGGAGCTGTTTTTT
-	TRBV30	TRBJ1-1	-	CAWTTGALEAFF	TGTGCCTGGACGACAGGTGCCCTTGAAGCTTTCTTT
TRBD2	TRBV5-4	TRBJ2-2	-	CASSEHGSGKDGELFF	TGTGCCAGCTCCGAGCACGGTAGCGGGAAGGACGGGGAGCTGTTTTTT
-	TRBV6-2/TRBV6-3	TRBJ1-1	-	CASSSQPRGVTEAFF	TGTGCCAGCAGCTCCCAACCCCGGGGGGTGACTGAAGCTTTCTTT
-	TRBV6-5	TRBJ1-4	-	CASSYESGLREKLFF	TGTGCCAGCAGTTACGAGTCTGGGCTGCGCGAAAAACTGTTTTTT
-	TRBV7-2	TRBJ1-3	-	CASSSGFGSGNTIYF	TGTGCCAGCAGCTCTGGGTTCGGGTCTGGAAACACCATATATTTT
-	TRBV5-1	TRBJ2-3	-	CASSLGAGYTDTQYF	TGCGCCAGCAGCTTGGGTGCGGGGTACACAGATACGCAGTATTTT
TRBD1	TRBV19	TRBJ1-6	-	CASSLTGDNSPLHF	TGTGCCAGTAGCCTGACAGGGGACAATTCACCCCTCCACTTT
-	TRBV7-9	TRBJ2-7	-	CASSLTESYEQYF	TGTGCCAGCAGCTTGACAGAATCCTACGAGCAGTACTTC
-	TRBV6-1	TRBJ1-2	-	CASSEQGQANYGYTF	TGTGCCAGCAGTGAGCAGGGCCAAGCTAACTATGGCTACACCTTC
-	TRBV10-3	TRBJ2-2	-	CAISEPPNPGGLGELFF	TGTGCCATCAGTGAACCCCCCAACCCCGGCGGTCTCGGGGAGCTGTTTTTT
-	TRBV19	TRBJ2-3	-	CASSPAARSTDTQYF	TGTGCCAGTAGCCCAGCGGCCCGAAGCACAGATACGCAGTATTTT
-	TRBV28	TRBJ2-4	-	CASSLSPGNIQYF	TGTGCCAGCAGTTTATCGCCAGGGAACATTCAGTACTTC
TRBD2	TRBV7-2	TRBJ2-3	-	CASSSGLAGPDTQYF	TGTGCCAGCAGCTCGGGACTAGCGGGCCCAGATACGCAGTATTTT
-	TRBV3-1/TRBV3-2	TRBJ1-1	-	CASSQEREQAFF	TGTGCCAGCAGCCAAGAAAGGGAGCAAGCTTTCTTT
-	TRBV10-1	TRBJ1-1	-	CASSREGTEAFF	TGCGCCAGCTCCAGGGAGGGCACTGAAGCTTTCTTT
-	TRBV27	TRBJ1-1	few	CASSPRAEWRNTEAFF	TGTGCCAGCAGCCCCAGGGCAGAGTGGAGGAACACTGAAGCTTTCTTT
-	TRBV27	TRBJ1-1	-	CASSYRLRAENEAFF	TGTGCCAGCAGCTACAGACTCAGGGCGGAGAATGAAGCTTTCTTT
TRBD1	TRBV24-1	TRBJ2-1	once	CATSDRTGGQFF	TGTGCCACCAGTGATAGGACAGGGGGACAGTTCTTC
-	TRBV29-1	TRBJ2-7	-	CSVEDRRSGQGLYEQYF	TGCAGCGTTGAAGATAGGCGGTCGGGACAAGGCCTCTACGAGCAGTACTTC
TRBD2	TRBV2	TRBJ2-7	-	CASSDSGRPYKQYF	TGTGCCAGCAGTGATAGCGGGAGGCCCTACAAGCAGTACTTC
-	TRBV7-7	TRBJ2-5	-	CASSSTAFGKTQYF	TGTGCCAGCAGCTCTACGGCATTCGGGAAGACCCAGTACTTC
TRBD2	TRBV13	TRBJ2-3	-	CASSPWLAGEGTDTQYF	TGTGCCAGCAGCCCGTGGCTAGCGGGAGAGGGTACAGATACGCAGTATTTT
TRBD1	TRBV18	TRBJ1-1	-	CASSPNLRQGVGTEAFF	TGTGCCAGCTCACCAAATCTTCGTCAGGGGGTGGGCACTGAAGCTTTCTTT
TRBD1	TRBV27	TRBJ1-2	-	CASSLYRGQNGYTF	TGTGCCAGCAGTCTTTACAGGGGGCAGAATGGCTACACCTTC
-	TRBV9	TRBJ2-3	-	CASSVASGPDTQYF	TGTGCCAGCAGCGTAGCAAGCGGCCCAGATACGCAGTATTTT
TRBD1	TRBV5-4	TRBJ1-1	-	CASGLTGGGTEAFF	TGTGCCAGCGGACTCACAGGGGGAGGCACTGAAGCTTTCTTT
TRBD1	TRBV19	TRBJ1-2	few	CASSIQGQGPGYTF	TGTGCCAGTAGTATCCAGGGACAGGGACCTGGCTACACCTTC
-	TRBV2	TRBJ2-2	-	CASSGQGGFVTGELFF	TGTGCCAGCAGCGGACAGGGAGGGTTTGTCACCGGGGAGCTGTTTTTT
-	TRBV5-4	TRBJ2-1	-	CASSLAAGPNNEQFF	TGTGCCAGCAGCTTGGCCGCGGGACCCAACAATGAGCAGTTCTTC